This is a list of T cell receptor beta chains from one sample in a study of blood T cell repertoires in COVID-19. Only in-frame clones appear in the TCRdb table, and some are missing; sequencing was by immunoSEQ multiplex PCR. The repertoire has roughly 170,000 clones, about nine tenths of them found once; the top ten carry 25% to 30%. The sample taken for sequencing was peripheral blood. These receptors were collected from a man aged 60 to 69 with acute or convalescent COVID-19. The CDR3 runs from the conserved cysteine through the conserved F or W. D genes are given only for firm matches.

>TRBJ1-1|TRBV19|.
CASTLFGTPEAFF
TGTGCCAGTACCCTCTTCGGGACTCCTGAAGCTTTCTTT
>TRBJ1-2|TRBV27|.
CASSLLAGKKVGYTF
TGTGCCAGCAGTTTATTGGCAGGGAAGAAGGTTGGCTACACCTTC
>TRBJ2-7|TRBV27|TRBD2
CASSLGLAVTYEQYF
TGTGCCAGCAGTTTGGGACTAGCGGTTACCTACGAGCAGTACTTC
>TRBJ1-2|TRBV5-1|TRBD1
CASSPPGQTDYGYTF
TGCGCCAGCAGTCCTCCGGGACAGACCGACTATGGCTACACCTTC
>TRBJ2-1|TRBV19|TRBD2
CASSTRTSGGRHEQFF
TGTGCCAGTAGTACTCGGACTAGCGGGGGACGTCATGAGCAGTTCTTC
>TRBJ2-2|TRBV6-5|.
CASSYHRVTGELFF
TGTGCCAGCAGTTATCATCGGGTTACCGGGGAGCTGTTTTTT
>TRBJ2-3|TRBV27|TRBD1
CASSPQGADTQYF
TGTGCCAGCAGCCCACAGGGGGCGGATACGCAGTATTTT
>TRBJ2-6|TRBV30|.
CAWTAGGSGANVLTF
TGTGCCTGGACAGCAGGGGGGTCTGGGGCCAACGTCCTGACTTTC
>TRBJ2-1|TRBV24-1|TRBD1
CATEKAGGYNEQFF
TGTGCCACCGAGAAGGCAGGGGGCTACAATGAGCAGTTCTTC
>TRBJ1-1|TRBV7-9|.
CASSLAWGNRDTEAFF
TGTGCCAGCAGCTTAGCGTGGGGTAACAGGGACACTGAAGCTTTCTTT
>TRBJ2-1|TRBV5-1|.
CASSLDGDSITNEQFF
TGCGCCAGCAGCTTGGACGGGGACTCCATTACAAATGAGCAGTTCTTC
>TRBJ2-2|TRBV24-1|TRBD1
CATSDAGTGGTGELFF
TGTGCCACCAGTGATGCCGGGACAGGGGGCACCGGGGAGCTGTTTTTT
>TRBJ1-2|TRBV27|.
CASSLSAWRGRDGYTF
TGTGCCAGCAGTTTATCGGCGTGGCGGGGGCGGGATGGCTACACCTTC
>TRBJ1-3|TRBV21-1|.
CASSKVHPGGGNTIYF
TGTGCCAGCAGCAAAGTCCACCCAGGGGGCGGAAACACCATATATTTT
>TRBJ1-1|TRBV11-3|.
CASSKSLQSEAFF
TGTGCCAGCAGCAAGTCGTTACAGAGTGAAGCTTTCTTT
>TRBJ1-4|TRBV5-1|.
CASSLEFGEGEKLFF
TGCGCCAGCAGCTTGGAATTTGGGGAGGGTGAAAAACTGTTTTTT
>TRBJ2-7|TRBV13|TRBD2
CASSSDRAGGPGEQYF
TGTGCCAGCAGCTCCGACCGAGCGGGAGGGCCTGGCGAGCAGTACTTC
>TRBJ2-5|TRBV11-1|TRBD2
CASSLGLAETQYF
TGTGCCAGCAGCTTGGGACTAGCTGAGACCCAGTACTTC